The clone carrying this TCR beta chain occurred a few times. The antigen is not known. Read sequence stops 3 residues before the CDR3 end, and the germline J gene provides the missing end. The data belong to a study of T cell clonality in common variable immunodeficiency. Regarding the study as a whole: T cell subpopulation sequencing would be needed to explain CVID clonality.

TCRdb keeps only in-frame clones here, not all; method: immunoSEQ multiplex PCR. Altogether 45,000 to 70,000 clones were found in the sample, and no singletons occur. Trimming removed 6 bases from V and 7 bases from J; junction bases left unmatched: 7. CDR3 length equals 14 residues. In germline, CDR1 is SEHNR, CDR2 FQNEAQ (reference sequence). The source material was peripheral blood mononuclear cells. This chain links TRBV7-9 with TRBJ2-1; TRBD2 agrees at 9 bases. The receptor was isolated from a person aged 18 to 75 in good health. Incomplete CDR3 DNA: TGTGCCAGCAGTACTCTAGCGGGATATAATGAG. This gives the protein CASSTLAGYNE. The CDR3 reads in full as CASSTLAGYNEQFF.